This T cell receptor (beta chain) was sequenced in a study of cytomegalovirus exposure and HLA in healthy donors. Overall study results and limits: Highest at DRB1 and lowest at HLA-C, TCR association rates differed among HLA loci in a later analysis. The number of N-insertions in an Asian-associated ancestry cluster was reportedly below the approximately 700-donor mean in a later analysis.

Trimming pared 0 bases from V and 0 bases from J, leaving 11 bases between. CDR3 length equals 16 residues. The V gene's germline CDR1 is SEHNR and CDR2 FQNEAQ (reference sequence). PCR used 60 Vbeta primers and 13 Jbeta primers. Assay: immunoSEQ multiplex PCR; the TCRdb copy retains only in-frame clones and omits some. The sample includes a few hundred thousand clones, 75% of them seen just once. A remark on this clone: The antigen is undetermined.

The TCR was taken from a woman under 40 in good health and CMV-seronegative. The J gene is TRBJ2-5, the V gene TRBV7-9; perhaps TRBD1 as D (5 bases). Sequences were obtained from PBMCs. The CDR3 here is CASSLALRQYQETQYF. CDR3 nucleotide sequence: TGTGCCAGCAGCTTAGCGCTTCGACAGTACCAAGAGACCCAGTACTTC.